The 30 T cell receptor beta chains below come from one sample, sequenced in a study of early T cells in non-severe SARS-CoV-2 infection. TCRdb re-called the 5' RACE reads through MiXCR, storing one row per CDR3 protein. The sample includes 55,000 or so distinct CDR3 sequences, 6.2% of them seen just once. Sequenced input: whole blood. The receptors here all came from an adult who was a healthcare worker with PCR-confirmed SARS-CoV-2 infection or an uninfected control (not recorded which).

This clonotype has just a few counts. The chain combines TRBV30 with TRBJ2-2; perhaps TRBD1 as D (6 bases). The CDR3 totals 13 residues. Germline CDR1 and CDR2: GTSNPN and SVGIG (reference sequence). The ends were cut back, 5 bases at V and 1 base at J, with 8 bases in the middle. The CDR3, as DNA: TGTGCCTGGGAGACAGGGAACACCGGGGAGCTGTTTTTT. Its protein is CAWETGNTGELFF.

This clonotype was counted between two and nine times. The V call is TRBV15, the J call TRBJ2-7; possibly TRBD1 for D (5 bases). The V end was cut by 1 base, the J end by 1 base, with 14 bases between. Germline CDR1 LNHNV, CDR2 YYDKDF (reference sequence). The CDR3 loop spans 16 amino acids. The CDR3 DNA reads as TGTGCCACCAGCAGAGTGGCAGGGCTCCAATCCTACGAGCAGTACTTC. Its protein product is CATSRVAGLQSYEQYF.

This clonotype was counted ten times or more. The chain carries TRBV20-1 and TRBJ2-1; D might be TRBD1 or TRBD2, each matching 5 bases. Germline CDR1 reads DFQATT; CDR2 reads SNEGSKA (reference sequence). The CDR3 sequence is 15 residues long. V shed 4 bases and J shed 5 bases, with 18 bases lying between them. The DNA for the CDR3 is TGCAGTGCTACACCATCCGGGACGGACCACAATGAGCAGTTCTTC. Translating gives CSATPSGTDHNEQFF.

This clonotype came up many times. The chain carries TRBV3-1 and TRBJ2-3; 9 bases fit TRBD2. There are 15 residues in the CDR3. Germline loops: CDR1 LGHDT, CDR2 YNNKEL (reference sequence). With V trimmed by 4 bases and J by 1 base, 3 bases remained unmatched. The CDR3 reads CASSPRTSGTDTQYF. In DNA, the CDR3 is TGTGCCAGCAGCCCTCGGACTAGCGGCACAGATACGCAGTATTTT.

The table lists this clonotype with many counts. The chain joins TRBV30 to TRBJ1-2; D remains unclear. Germline assignment: CDR1 GTSNPN and CDR2 SVGIG (reference sequence). This CDR3 region has 12 residues. V lost 3 bases to trimming and J lost 0 bases, with 5 bases between them. The CDR3 nucleotides are TGTGCCTGGAGGCAAACTAACTATGGCTACACCTTC. It translates to CAWRQTNYGYTF.

This clonotype was observed a few times. The gene calls are TRBV6-5 and TRBJ1-1; D unclear. V shed 1 base and J shed 3 bases, with 9 bases lying between them. This CDR3 spans 14 amino acids. Germline loops: CDR1 MNHEY, CDR2 SVGAGI. CDR3: CASSYWGGDTEAFF. The CDR3 DNA reads as TGTGCCAGCAGTTACTGGGGAGGCGACACTGAAGCTTTCTTT.

J is TRBJ2-1 and V is TRBV9, with 7 bases identical to TRBD1. Trimming cost V 2 bases and J 8 bases; bases outside gene matches: 10. In germline, CDR1 is SGDLS, CDR2 YYNGEE. The CDR3 is 15 residues long. The CDR3 here is CASSVEGAITDEQFF. CDR3 nucleotide sequence: TGTGCCAGCAGCGTTGAGGGGGCCATTACAGATGAGCAGTTCTTC.

The table lists this clonotype with many counts. V is TRBV20-1 and J is TRBJ2-3; 11 positions match TRBD2. Per the germline V gene, CDR1 is DFQATT and CDR2 is SNEGSKA (reference sequence). This CDR3 contains 15 residues. After removal of 2 bases from V and 0 bases from J, the junction contained 1 base not matched to a gene. The CDR3 nucleotides read TGCAGTGCTAGAAGACTAGCGGGAAGCACAGATACGCAGTATTTT. Amino acid sequence: CSARRLAGSTDTQYF.

This clonotype appeared many times. This chain joins TRBV2 and TRBJ2-1; D not certain. Per germline, CDR1 SNHLY and CDR2 FYNNEI. V lost 6 bases to trimming and J lost 1 base, with 13 bases between them. CDR3 size: 15 residues. CDR3 bases: TGTGCCAGCAGGCCCCCCGGCAGGTCCTACAATGAGCAGTTCTTC. It yields the protein CASRPPGRSYNEQFF.

The table lists this clonotype with many counts. The CDR3 region has the DNA TGCAGTGCACCGACAGGTCCTAACTATGGCTACACCTTC. Translating it yields CSAPTGPNYGYTF. The J gene is TRBJ1-2, the V gene TRBV20-1; TRBD1 is a possible D gene (6 bases). This CDR3 region has 13 residues. V lost 6 bases to trimming and J lost 0 bases, with 11 bases between them. Germline-derived CDR1 and CDR2 are DFQATT and SNEGSKA (reference sequence).

This clonotype has ten or more counts. The chain uses TRBV20-1 and TRBJ1-1; D not resolved. Germline CDR1 reads DFQATT; CDR2 reads SNEGSKA (reference sequence). This CDR3 has 11 amino acids. Trimming pared 3 bases from V and 11 bases from J, leaving 13 bases between. The CDR3 nucleotides read TGCAGTGCTAGCATGCGGGGAACGGCTTTCTTT. It translates to CSASMRGTAFF.

This clonotype was counted many times. The V call is TRBV4-2, the J call TRBJ1-1; D gene ambiguous. Trimming pared 4 bases from V and 1 base from J, leaving 13 bases between. Per germline, CDR1 LGHNA and CDR2 YNFKEQ. The CDR3 runs 15 residues. CDR3 sequence: CASSPPGPQNTEAFF. The CDR3 DNA reads as TGTGCCAGCAGCCCTCCCGGACCCCAGAACACTGAAGCTTTCTTT.

The J gene is TRBJ1-6, the V gene TRBV27, with 10 bases fitting TRBD1. The CDR3 has 13 amino acids. Germline V lookup: CDR1 MNHEY, CDR2 SMNVEV (reference sequence). V lost 5 bases and J lost 13; bases outside the gene matches: 5. The CDR3 loop is CASSLGQGVPLHF. The CDR3 region has the DNA TGTGCCAGCAGTCTCGGACAGGGGGTCCCCCTCCACTTT.

This clonotype appeared many times. The rearrangement links TRBV20-1 to TRBJ2-1; D ambiguous. There are 13 residues in the CDR3. The V end lost 2 bases, the J end lost 12 bases, and 17 bases lay between the germline ends. CDR1 is DFQATT, CDR2 SNEGSKA, per germline (reference sequence). The CDR3 DNA is TGCAGTGCTAGATCAGTCCAAGGGCCTTCGCAGTTCTTC. Protein sequence: CSARSVQGPSQFF.

Many counts were recorded for this clonotype. The genes are TRBV15 and TRBJ2-3, with 11 bases matching TRBD2. The CDR3 loop spans 19 amino acids. Germline trimming cut 4 bases from V and 0 bases from J; bases unmatched to any gene: 12. Germline V gene sequence: CDR1 LNHNV, CDR2 YYDKDF (reference sequence). The CDR3 DNA reads as TGTGCCACCAGCACAAACAGACTAGCGGGGCACCATAGCACAGATACGCAGTATTTT. Its protein product is CATSTNRLAGHHSTDTQYF.

This clonotype was counted a few times. The chain recombines TRBV5-1 with TRBJ2-1; no reliable D call. The germline V gene encodes CDR1 SGHRS and CDR2 YFSETQ. V was shortened by 1 base and J by 8 bases, with 13 bases between the two germline ends. This CDR3 region has 14 residues. The CDR3 DNA sequence: TGCGCCAGCAGCTTGCAGTCTACACGATATGAGCAGTTCTTC. Residues: CASSLQSTRYEQFF.

This clonotype has at least ten counts. The V call is TRBV28, the J call TRBJ2-3; D perhaps matches TRBD2 (6 bases). This CDR3 is 15 amino acids long. The germline CDR1 and CDR2 sequences are MDHEN and SYDVKM. Between the trimmed V and J ends, which lost 5 bases and 4 bases, there was a span of 16 bases. CDR3 amino acids: CASSIPGDRPDTQYF. In nucleotides, the CDR3 is TGTGCCAGCAGTATCCCGGGAGACAGACCAGATACGCAGTATTTT.

There are many counts of this clonotype. The chain links TRBV20-1 to TRBJ2-3; D gene uncertain. The CDR3 loop spans 12 amino acids. Germline values: CDR1 DFQATT, CDR2 SNEGSKA (reference sequence). Trimming left V 4 bases short and J 3 bases short, with 8 bases between. The CDR3 protein is CSAIVLTDTQYF. The CDR3 region has the DNA TGCAGTGCTATAGTGTTGACAGATACGCAGTATTTT.

The sample holds many counts of this clonotype. This chain connects TRBV12-5 to TRBJ2-5; TRBD1 is a possible D gene (6 bases). CDR3 length equals 15 residues. The V end was cut by 7 bases, the J end by 0 bases, with 15 bases between. From germline, CDR1 is LGHNT and CDR2 FRNRAP. The DNA for the CDR3 is TGTGCTAGTGCCCCAGGACAGAGATACCAAGAGACCCAGTACTTC. It codes for CASAPGQRYQETQYF.

The gene calls are TRBV6-6 and TRBJ2-7; a weak D match, TRBD1 (5 bases). The CDR3 spans 15 residues. V lost 6 bases to trimming and J lost 7 bases, with 22 bases between them. CDR1 is MNHNY and CDR2 is SVGAGI in the germline V gene (reference sequence). CDR3 protein: CASSPVAGPTVEQYF. The CDR3 bases are TGTGCCAGCAGCCCCGTGGCAGGGCCTACGGTAGAGCAGTACTTC.

Many counts were recorded for this clonotype. This chain uses TRBV20-1 with TRBJ1-2; D gene ambiguous. This CDR3 contains 16 residues. Trimming removed 4 bases from V and 0 bases from J, with 18 bases in between. The germline V gene encodes CDR1 DFQATT and CDR2 SNEGSKA (reference sequence). The CDR3 loop is CSAKVSEARANYGYTF. CDR3 coding DNA: TGCAGTGCTAAGGTCTCGGAGGCCAGAGCTAACTATGGCTACACCTTC.

A note on this clonotype: Sequence at one end of the junction differs from germline and may be a read error. The V call is TRBV6-2 or TRBV6-3, the J call TRBJ2-1; D gene unclear. The CDR3 contains 12 residues. Germline V gene lookup returns CDR1 MNHEY and CDR2 SVGEGT. CDR3 coding DNA: TGTGCCAGCAGTTACGGCGCCGATGAGCAGGTCTTC. Translation: CASSYGADEQVF.

This clonotype showed up many times. V and J are TRBV5-6 and TRBJ1-1; 7 nucleotides align to TRBD1. The CDR3 has 15 residues. J was trimmed by 6 bases and V by 0 bases; bases with no gene match: 8. Germline CDR1 is SGHDT and CDR2 is YYEEEE. CDR3 sequence reads: CASSLEGQFLAEAFF. DNA of the CDR3: TGTGCCAGCAGCTTGGAGGGACAGTTTTTAGCTGAAGCTTTCTTT.

Many counts were recorded for this clonotype. The V gene is TRBV20-1, the J gene TRBJ2-6; a weak D match, TRBD1 (5 bases). Germline V CDR1 and CDR2: DFQATT, SNEGSKA (reference sequence). The CDR3 spans 15 residues. V was shortened by 2 bases and J by 4 bases, with 12 bases between the two germline ends. The CDR3 sequence: CSARTREAGANVLTF. The DNA for the CDR3 is TGCAGTGCTAGAACCAGGGAAGCCGGGGCCAACGTCCTGACTTTC.

This clonotype showed up many times. The gene calls are TRBV12-3 or TRBV12-4 and TRBJ1-6; D unresolved. The CDR3 spans 17 residues. Trimming shortened V by 6 bases and J by 2 bases, and 17 bases separated the two germline ends. CDR3 sequence: CASRYRALDAYNSPLHF. In nucleotides, the CDR3 is TGTGCCAGCAGATACCGCGCATTGGACGCCTATAATTCACCCCTCCACTTT.

This clonotype was seen a handful of times. V is TRBV5-1 and J is TRBJ2-7, with D perhaps matching TRBD1 or TRBD2 (7 bases each). V lost 4 bases and J 5 bases, leaving 19 bases between the germline ends. The CDR3 runs 15 residues. Germline-derived CDR1 and CDR2 are SGHRS and YFSETQ. This CDR3 is CASSPAGGARDEQYF. Written as DNA, the CDR3 is TGCGCCAGCAGCCCTGCAGGGGGGGCGCGGGACGAGCAGTACTTC.

This clonotype came up many times. The J gene is TRBJ2-7, the V gene TRBV21-1; the tabulated D call, TRBD1, remains unverified against the DNA. TRBV21-1 is reported as a pseudogene. This CDR3 spans 17 amino acids. The CDR3 reads CASTPTGPTPPIYEQYF. Here the CDR3 DNA reads TGTGCCAGCACCCCGACAGGGCCTACCCCTCCCATCTACGAGCAGTACTTC.

Details on this clonotype: This may arise from a read error, as a much more abundant clone is one base away. This chain joins TRBV4-1 and TRBJ1-2; 8 nucleotides align to TRBD1. The CDR3 extends over 17 amino acids. Looked up from germline, CDR1 is MGHRA and CDR2 is YSYEKL. In DNA form, the CDR3 reads TGCGCCAGCAGCCATGGAAACCGGGACAGGACTAACTATGGCTACATCTTC. Protein sequence: CASSHGNRDRTNYGYIF.

This clonotype was counted many times. The CDR3 DNA follows: TGTGCCAGCTGCAGGGGGCCCTCCTACGAGCAGTACTTC. It yields the protein CASCRGPSYEQYF. This chain links TRBV6-2 or TRBV6-3 with TRBJ2-7; 8 bases fit TRBD1. CDR1 and CDR2 from the germline V gene are MNHEY and SVGEGT. The CDR3 consists of 13 residues. With V trimmed by 8 bases and J by 0 bases, 3 bases remained unmatched.

This clonotype was counted between two and nine times. This chain uses TRBV6-6 with TRBJ2-3; D ambiguous. Germline loops: CDR1 MNHNY, CDR2 SVGAGI (reference sequence). This CDR3 comprises 15 residues. V shed 4 bases and J shed 4 bases, with 15 bases lying between them. DNA for the CDR3: TGTGCCAGCAGTTCTCGAAGGGCCCCCGCAGATACGCAGTATTTT. It translates to CASSSRRAPADTQYF.